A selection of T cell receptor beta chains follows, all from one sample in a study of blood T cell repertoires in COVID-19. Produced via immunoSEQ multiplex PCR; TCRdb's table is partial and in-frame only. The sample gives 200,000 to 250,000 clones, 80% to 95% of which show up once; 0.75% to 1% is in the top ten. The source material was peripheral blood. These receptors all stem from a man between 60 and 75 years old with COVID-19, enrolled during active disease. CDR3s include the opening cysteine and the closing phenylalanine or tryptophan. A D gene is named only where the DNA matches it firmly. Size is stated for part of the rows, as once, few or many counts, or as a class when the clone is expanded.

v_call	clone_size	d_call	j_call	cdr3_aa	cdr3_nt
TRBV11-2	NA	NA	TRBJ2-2	CASSPEAGWAGELFF	TGTGCCAGCAGCCCAGAGGCAGGGTGGGCCGGGGAGCTGTTTTTT
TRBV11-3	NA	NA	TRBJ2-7	CASSLGGGSGGDEQYF	TGTGCCAGCAGCTTAGGAGGAGGTTCAGGAGGCGACGAGCAGTACTTC
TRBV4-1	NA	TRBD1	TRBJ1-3	CASSEGDRDRNTIYF	TGCGCCAGCAGCGAAGGGGACAGGGATAGAAACACCATATATTTT
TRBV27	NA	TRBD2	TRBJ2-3	CASSSLLAPREDTQYF	TGTGCCAGCAGTTCGTTACTAGCGCCCAGGGAGGATACGCAGTATTTT
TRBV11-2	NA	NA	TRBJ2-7	CASSAGLSYEQYF	TGTGCCAGCAGCGCCGGACTATCCTACGAGCAGTACTTC
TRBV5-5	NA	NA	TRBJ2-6	CASSLGPPTFSGANVLTF	TGTGCCAGCAGCTTGGGCCCCCCTACCTTCTCTGGGGCCAACGTCCTGACTTTC
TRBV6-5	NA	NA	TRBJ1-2	CASSRTGNYGYTF	TGTGCCAGCAGCCGCACAGGGAACTATGGCTACACCTTC
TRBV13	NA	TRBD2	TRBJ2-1	CASSFLTSGRVLNEQFF	TGTGCCAGCAGCTTCCTGACTAGCGGGAGGGTTTTAAATGAGCAGTTCTTC
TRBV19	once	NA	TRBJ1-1	CASGGVDEAFF	TGTGCCAGCGGGGGGGTTGATGAAGCTTTCTTT
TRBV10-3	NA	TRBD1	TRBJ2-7	CATRQGRIDRGIIYEQYF	TGTGCCACCCGACAAGGGCGAATTGACAGGGGGATAATCTACGAGCAGTACTTC
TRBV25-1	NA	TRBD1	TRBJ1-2	CASIKETGSRSYNYGYTF	TGTGCCAGCATCAAAGAGACAGGGTCGCGCTCTTATAACTATGGCTACACCTTC
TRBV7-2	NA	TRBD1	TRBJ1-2	CASSLGRQGAGGYTF	TGTGCCAGCAGCTTAGGCCGACAGGGGGCGGGAGGCTACACCTTC
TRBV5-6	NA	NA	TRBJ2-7	CASSLGPDSYEQYF	TGTGCCAGCAGCTTGGGGCCAGACTCCTACGAGCAGTACTTC
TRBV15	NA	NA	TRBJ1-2	CATSRSLRTERYTF	TGTGCCACCAGCAGAAGCCTAAGGACAGAGAGGTACACCTTC
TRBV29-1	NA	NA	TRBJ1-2	CSAGQGRLYGYTF	TGCAGCGCCGGGCAGGGGCGACTCTATGGCTACACCTTC
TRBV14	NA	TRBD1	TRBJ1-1	CASSHLGQGNTEAFF	TGTGCCAGCAGCCATCTAGGACAGGGGAACACTGAAGCTTTCTTT
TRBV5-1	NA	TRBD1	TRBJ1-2	CASSLQGEKGGYTF	TGCGCCAGCAGCTTACAGGGGGAGAAGGGTGGCTACACCTTC
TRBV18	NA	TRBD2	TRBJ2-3	CASSLSTSGRGDTQYF	TGTGCCAGCTCTCTATCGACTAGCGGGAGAGGAGATACGCAGTATTTT
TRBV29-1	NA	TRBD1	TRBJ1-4	CSALTGGNEKLFF	TGCAGCGCCCTGACAGGGGGGAATGAAAAACTGTTTTTT
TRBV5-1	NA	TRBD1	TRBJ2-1	CASSSRTGDNEQFF	TGCGCCAGCAGCTCTCGGACAGGGGACAATGAGCAGTTCTTC
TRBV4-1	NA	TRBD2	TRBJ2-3	CASSPRTSGTSTDTQYF	TGCGCCAGCAGCCCGCGGACTAGCGGAACTAGCACAGATACGCAGTATTTT
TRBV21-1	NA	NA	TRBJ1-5	CASSKASAGVQPQHF	TGTGCCAGCAGCAAAGCAAGCGCAGGGGTGCAGCCCCAGCATTTT
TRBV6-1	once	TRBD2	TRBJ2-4	CASSGRTGGLAKNIQYF	TGTGCCAGCAGTGGCCGTACGGGGGGGCTAGCCAAAAACATTCAGTACTTC
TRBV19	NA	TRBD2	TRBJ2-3	CASRRTSGSTDTQYF	TGTGCCAGTAGGAGGACTAGCGGCAGCACAGATACGCAGTATTTT
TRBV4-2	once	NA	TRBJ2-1	CASSARGDSYNEQFF	TGTGCCAGCAGCGCCAGGGGGGACTCCTACAATGAGCAGTTCTTC
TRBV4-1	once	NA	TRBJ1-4	CASSQDRTATNEKLFF	TGCGCCAGCAGCCAAGATAGGACAGCAACTAATGAAAAACTGTTTTTT
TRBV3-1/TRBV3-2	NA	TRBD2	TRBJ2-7	CASSLEPTSGRANPYEQYF	TGTGCCAGCAGCCTCGAACCGACTAGCGGGAGGGCCAATCCCTACGAGCAGTACTTC
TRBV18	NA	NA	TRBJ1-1	CATFMSGTLNTEAFF	TGTGCCACCTTCATGTCCGGGACACTTAACACTGAAGCTTTCTTT
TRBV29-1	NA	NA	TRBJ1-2	CSVGGGSRPGYTF	TGCAGCGTAGGCGGAGGTTCTCGTCCGGGCTACACCTTC
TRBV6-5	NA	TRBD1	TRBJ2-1	CASIPTGVINNEQFF	TGTGCCAGCATCCCGACAGGGGTGATCAACAATGAGCAGTTCTTC
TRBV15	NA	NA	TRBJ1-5	CATSSRGYSNQPQHF	TGTGCCACCAGCAGCCGCGGGTATAGCAATCAGCCCCAGCATTTT
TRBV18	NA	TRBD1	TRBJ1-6	CASSPQQGGGNSPLHF	TGTGCCAGCTCACCACAACAGGGGGGCGGAAATTCACCCCTCCACTTT
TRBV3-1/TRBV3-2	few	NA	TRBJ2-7	CASSQAASATYEQYF	TGTGCCAGCAGCCAAGCGGCTAGCGCGACCTACGAGCAGTACTTC
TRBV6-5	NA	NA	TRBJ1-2	CATTILRQENYGYTF	TGTGCCACTACAATTCTACGACAAGAGAACTATGGCTACACCTTC
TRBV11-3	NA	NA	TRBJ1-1	CASSFRLEGSFF	TGTGCCAGCAGTTTTCGCCTGGAGGGGTCTTTCTTT
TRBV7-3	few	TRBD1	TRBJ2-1	CASSLLGAGQANNEQFF	TGTGCCAGCAGCTTACTAGGGGCAGGACAGGCCAACAATGAGCAGTTCTTC
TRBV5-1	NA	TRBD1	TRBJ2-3	CASSPTTGFSTDTQYF	TGCGCCAGCAGCCCGACGACAGGGTTTAGCACAGATACGCAGTATTTT
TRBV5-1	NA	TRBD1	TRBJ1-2	CASSLAGTVGYGYTF	TGCGCCAGCAGCTTGGCCGGGACAGTCGGCTATGGCTACACCTTC
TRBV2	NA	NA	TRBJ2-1	CASRGSGVQFF	TGTGCCAGCCGAGGATCCGGAGTTCAGTTCTTC
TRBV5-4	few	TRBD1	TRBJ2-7	CASSDRDRAYYEQYF	TGTGCCAGCAGCGACCGGGACAGGGCATACTACGAGCAGTACTTC
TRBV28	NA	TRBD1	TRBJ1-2	CASSTGGGGYTF	TGTGCCAGCAGTACAGGGGGCGGTGGCTACACCTTC
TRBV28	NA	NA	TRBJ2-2	CASSLLAAQNTGELFF	TGTGCCAGCAGTTTATTAGCGGCCCAGAACACCGGGGAGCTGTTTTTT
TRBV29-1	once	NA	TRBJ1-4	CSVVQEVANEKLFF	TGCAGCGTCGTCCAGGAGGTCGCTAATGAAAAACTGTTTTTT
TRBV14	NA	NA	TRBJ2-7	CASSQDRASYEQYF	TGTGCCAGCAGCCAAGATCGAGCTTCCTACGAGCAGTACTTC
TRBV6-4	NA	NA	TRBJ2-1	CASSDRGQQYNEQFF	TGTGCCAGCAGTGACAGGGGTCAACAATACAATGAGCAGTTCTTC
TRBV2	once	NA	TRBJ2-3	CASSRRQLSGSDTQYF	TGTGCCAGCAGTCGGCGGCAGTTGTCGGGATCAGATACGCAGTATTTT